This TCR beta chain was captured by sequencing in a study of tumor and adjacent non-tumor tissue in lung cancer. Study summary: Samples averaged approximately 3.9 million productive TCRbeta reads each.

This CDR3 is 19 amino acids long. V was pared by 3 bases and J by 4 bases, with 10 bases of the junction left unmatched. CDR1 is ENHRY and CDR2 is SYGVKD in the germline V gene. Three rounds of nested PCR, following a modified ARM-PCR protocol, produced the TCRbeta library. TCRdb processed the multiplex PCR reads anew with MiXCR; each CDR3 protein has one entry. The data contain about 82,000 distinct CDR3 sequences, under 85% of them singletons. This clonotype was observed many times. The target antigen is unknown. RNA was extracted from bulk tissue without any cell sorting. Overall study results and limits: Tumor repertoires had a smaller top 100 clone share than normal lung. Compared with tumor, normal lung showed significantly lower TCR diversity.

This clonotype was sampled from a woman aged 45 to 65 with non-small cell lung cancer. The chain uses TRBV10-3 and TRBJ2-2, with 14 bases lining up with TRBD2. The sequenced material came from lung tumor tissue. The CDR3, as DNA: TGTGCCATCAGTGATCGACTAGCGGGAGGGCCTGGTGGCACCGGGGAGCTGTTTTTT. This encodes CAISDRLAGGPGGTGELFF.